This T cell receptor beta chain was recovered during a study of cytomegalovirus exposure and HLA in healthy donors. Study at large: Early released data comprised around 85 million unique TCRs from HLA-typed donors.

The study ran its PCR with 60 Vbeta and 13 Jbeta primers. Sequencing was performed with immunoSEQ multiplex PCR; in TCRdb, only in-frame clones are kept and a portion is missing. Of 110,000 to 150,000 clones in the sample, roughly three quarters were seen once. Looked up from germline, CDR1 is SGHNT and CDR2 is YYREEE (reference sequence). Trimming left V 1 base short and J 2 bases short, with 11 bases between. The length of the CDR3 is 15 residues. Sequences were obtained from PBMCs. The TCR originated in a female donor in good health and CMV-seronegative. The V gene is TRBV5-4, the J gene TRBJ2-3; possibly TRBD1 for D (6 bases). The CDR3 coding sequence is TGTGCCAGCAGCTTGCTCGGGACAAACACAGATACGCAGTATTTT. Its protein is CASSLLGTNTDTQYF. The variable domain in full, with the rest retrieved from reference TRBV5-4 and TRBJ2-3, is ETGVTQSPTHLIKTRGQQVTLRCSSQSGHNTVSWYQQALGQGPQFIFQYYREEENGRGNFPPRFSGLQFPNYSSELNVNALELDDSALYLCASSLLGTNTDTQYFGPGTRLTVL.